This TCR beta chain was observed in a study of shared clonotypes between healthy human individuals. Study information: Three plates each covered CD4 naive and memory; CD8 naive two, CD8 memory one.

Germline CDR1 is KGHSH and CDR2 is LQKENI. The V gene lost 0 bases and the J gene lost 0 bases, with 11 bases spanning the gap. The CDR3 has 16 residues. Whole-study findings and limits: The sole specimen, blood, was sampled, and tissue repertoires likely differ.

To note about this clone: The antigen remains unidentified.

The study drew its donors from healthy HIV-negative adults without recent acute infections or vaccinations. The split of CD4+ cells yielded CD45RA+ naive and CD45RA-negative memory subsets. The repertoire was sequenced with immunoSEQ multiplex PCR; TCRdb's copy has only in-frame clones and lacks some. The sample has about 600,000 clones, almost 97% seen once. Sequenced material: naive CD4+ T cells sorted from blood. Noted subset: CD45RA+ positively selected. The origin of this receptor is a woman in her 30s in good health. The chain is built from TRBV18 and TRBJ1-2, with D uncertain. DNA for the CDR3: TGTGCCAGCTCACCACCGTCGGGCGGAACTAACTATGGCTACACCTTC. This translates into CASSPPSGGTNYGYTF.